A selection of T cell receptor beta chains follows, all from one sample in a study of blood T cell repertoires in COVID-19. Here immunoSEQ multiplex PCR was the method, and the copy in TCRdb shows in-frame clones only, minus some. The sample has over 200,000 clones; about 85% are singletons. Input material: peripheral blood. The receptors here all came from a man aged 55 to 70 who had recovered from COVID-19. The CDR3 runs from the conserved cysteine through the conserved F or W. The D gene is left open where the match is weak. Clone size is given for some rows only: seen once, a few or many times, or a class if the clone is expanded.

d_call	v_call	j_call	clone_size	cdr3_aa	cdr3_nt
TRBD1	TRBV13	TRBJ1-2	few	CASSLGGGLYGYTF	TGTGCCAGCAGCTTAGGAGGGGGCCTCTATGGCTACACCTTC
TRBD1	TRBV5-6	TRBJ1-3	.	CASSFTGGGWNTIYF	TGTGCCAGCAGCTTTACAGGGGGCGGTTGGAACACCATATATTTT
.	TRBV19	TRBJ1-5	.	CASSIPQINQPQHF	TGTGCCAGTAGTATACCACAAATTAATCAGCCCCAGCATTTT
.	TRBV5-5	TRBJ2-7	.	CASSLAPTSTEQYF	TGTGCCAGCAGCTTGGCCCCCACTAGCACCGAGCAGTACTTC
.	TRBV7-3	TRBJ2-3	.	CASSLAGMGGTDTQYF	TGTGCCAGCAGCTTGGCAGGGATGGGTGGGACAGATACGCAGTATTTT
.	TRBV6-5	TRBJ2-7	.	CASSYAPGASSYEQYF	TGTGCCAGCAGTTACGCACCAGGGGCCTCCTCCTACGAGCAGTACTTC
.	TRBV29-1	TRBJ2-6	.	CTITGGGNSGANVLTF	TGCACTATAACGGGTGGGGGGAACTCTGGGGCCAACGTCCTGACTTTC
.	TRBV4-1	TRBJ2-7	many	CASSQGSSYEQYF	TGCGCCAGCAGCCAAGGGTCTAGCTACGAGCAGTACTTC
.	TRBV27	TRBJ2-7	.	CASSRGDGTGPYEQYF	TGTGCCAGCAGCCGGGGGGACGGGACAGGCCCCTACGAGCAGTACTTC
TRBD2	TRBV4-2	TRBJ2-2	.	CASSLKPGLAGSTNTGELFF	TGTGCCAGCAGCCTGAAACCGGGACTAGCGGGGAGTACGAACACCGGGGAGCTGTTTTTT
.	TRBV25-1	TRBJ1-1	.	CASSVRGFLGTEAFF	TGTGCCAGCAGTGTTAGGGGGTTTTTGGGCACTGAAGCTTTCTTT
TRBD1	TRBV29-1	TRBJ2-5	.	CSVLVGTGETQYF	TGCAGCGTTCTTGTGGGGACAGGGGAGACCCAGTACTTC
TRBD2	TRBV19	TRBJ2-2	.	CATRPWTSGGLANTGELFF	TGTGCCACCCGACCCTGGACTAGCGGGGGCCTCGCGAACACCGGGGAGCTGTTTTTT